This TCR beta chain stems from a study of cytomegalovirus exposure and HLA in healthy donors. General observations from the study: Most TCR sequences were rare, but some public TCRs occurred in many donors. Researchers counted 164 TCR beta chains as cytomegalovirus-associated. Among the CMV-associated chains, three were confirmed in vitro as specific for CMV antigens. High specificity and sensitivity for cytomegalovirus status were reported for the classifier.

Only in-frame clones appear in the TCRdb table, and some are missing; sequencing was by immunoSEQ multiplex PCR. The table has about 280,000 clones, approximately 88% seen once; the top ten hold approximately 0.95%. Trimming took 1 base from V and 3 from J; bases not matched to a gene: 7. CDR3 length: 16 residues. CDR1 is SGHRS and CDR2 is YFSETQ in the germline V gene. A remark on this clone: Its antigen remains unidentified.

The TCR sequence derives from a woman aged 18-29 years in good health and CMV-seronegative. Source material: PBMCs. The J gene is TRBJ2-5, the V gene TRBV5-1, with 9 bases that match TRBD2. The CDR3 DNA reads TGCGCCAGCAGCTTGAGGCCTAGCGGGGCGGAAGAGACCCAGTACTTC. It is translated as CASSLRPSGAEETQYF.